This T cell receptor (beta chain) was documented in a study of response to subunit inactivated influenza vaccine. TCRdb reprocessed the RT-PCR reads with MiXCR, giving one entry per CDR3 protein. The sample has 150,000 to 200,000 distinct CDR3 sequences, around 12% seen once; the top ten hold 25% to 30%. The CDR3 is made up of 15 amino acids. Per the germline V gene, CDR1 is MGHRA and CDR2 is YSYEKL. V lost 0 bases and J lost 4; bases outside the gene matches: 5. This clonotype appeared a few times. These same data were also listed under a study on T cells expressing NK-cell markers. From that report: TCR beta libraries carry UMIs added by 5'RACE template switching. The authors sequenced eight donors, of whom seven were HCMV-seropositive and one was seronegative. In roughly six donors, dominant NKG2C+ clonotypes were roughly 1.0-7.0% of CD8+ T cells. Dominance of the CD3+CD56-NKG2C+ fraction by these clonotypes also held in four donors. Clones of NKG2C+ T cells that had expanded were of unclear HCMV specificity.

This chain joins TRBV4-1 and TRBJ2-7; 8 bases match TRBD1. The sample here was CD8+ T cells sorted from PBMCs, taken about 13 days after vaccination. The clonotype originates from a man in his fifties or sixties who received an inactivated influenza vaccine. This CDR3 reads CASSQDPGGRYEQYF. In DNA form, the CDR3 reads TGCGCCAGCAGCCAAGATCCAGGGGGCAGGTACGAGCAGTACTTC.